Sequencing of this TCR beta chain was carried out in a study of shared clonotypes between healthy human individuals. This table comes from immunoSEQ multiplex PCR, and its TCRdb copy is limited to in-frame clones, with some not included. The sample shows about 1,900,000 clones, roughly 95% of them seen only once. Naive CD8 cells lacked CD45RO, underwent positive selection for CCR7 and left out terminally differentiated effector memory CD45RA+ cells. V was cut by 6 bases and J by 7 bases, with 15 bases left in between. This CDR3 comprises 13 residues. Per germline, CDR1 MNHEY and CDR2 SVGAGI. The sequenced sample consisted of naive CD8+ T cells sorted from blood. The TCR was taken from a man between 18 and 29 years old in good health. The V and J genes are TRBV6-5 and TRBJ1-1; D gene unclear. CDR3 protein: CASRTRNSLEAFF. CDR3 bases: TGTGCCAGCAGAACAAGGAACAGCCTTGAAGCTTTCTTT.